These 4 T cell receptor beta chains originate from one sample sequenced in a study of memory CD8 T cells in hepatitis C reinfection (dated by TCRdb to about 2017). Library generation was performed with the immunoSEQ multiplex PCR assay. TCRdb limited this immuneACCESS table to in-frame rearrangements with V and J called. A share of clones is missing; checked studies link under half to unresolved V genes, and the rest is unexplained. The sample includes approximately 46,000 clones, with approximately 92% observed a single time. The top ten clones comprise 0.72% of the sample. This specimen's time point label, interpreted: late/post reinfection, 12 to 24 weeks after detection. Sorted cells were sequenced directly ex vivo, without in vitro expansion prior to TCR sequencing. Sequencing was performed on naive CD8+ T cells sorted from blood. The intended sense of this specimen's cell subset or site label: total naive CD8+CD45RO- T cells. All receptors derive from a man aged 18-30 years with hepatitis C virus infection.

The chain links TRBV11-2 to TRBJ2-2; possibly TRBD1 for D (5 bases). Germline loops: CDR1 SGHAT, CDR2 FQNNGV. V lost 3 bases to trimming and J lost 2 bases, with 7 bases between them. The CDR3 runs 14 residues. CDR3 protein: CASSLGPNTGELFF. The CDR3 DNA reads as TGTGCCAGCAGCTTGGGGCCAAACACCGGGGAGCTGTTTTTT.

This chain connects TRBV21-1 to TRBJ2-7; TRBD2, the D gene given by the table, was not confirmed from the DNA. TRBV21-1 is flagged as a pseudogene. This CDR3 has 18 amino acids. The CDR3 bases are TGTGCCAGCAGCAAAGAGTGTTCCATCCCTAGCGGGCCCTACGAGCAGTACGTC. Translating it yields CASSKECSIPSGPYEQYV.

This chain links TRBV5-1 with TRBJ1-1, with D maybe TRBD1 (5 bases). This CDR3 comprises 15 residues. Germline V gives CDR1 SGHRS, CDR2 YFSETQ. V shed 6 bases and J shed 4 bases, with 19 bases lying between them. This CDR3 is CASTDGGGYVTEAFF. DNA of the CDR3: TGCGCCAGCACCGACGGGGGGGGGTATGTCACTGAAGCTTTCTTT.

The genes are TRBV28 and TRBJ2-7; D is ambiguous. The germline CDR1 and CDR2 sequences are MDHEN and SYDVKM. V was clipped by 6 bases and J by 0 bases, with 6 bases between them. The CDR3 contains 12 residues. CDR3 amino acids: CASRKASYEQYF. The DNA of the CDR3 is TGTGCCAGCAGAAAAGCCTCCTACGAGCAGTACTTC. Supplemented by reference TRBV28 and TRBJ2-7, the full variable domain reads DVKVTQSSRYLVKRTGEKVFLECVQDMDHENMFWYRQDPGLGLRLIYFSYDVKMKEKGDIPEGYSVSREKKERFSLILESASTNQTSMYLCASRKASYEQYFGPGTRLTVT.